This TCR beta chain was documented in a study of cytomegalovirus exposure and HLA in healthy donors (dated by TCRdb to about 2017). Looking at the study overall: An earlier analysis of 550 to 700 of the donors reported 276 Gb of sequence data and some 120 million unique TCR beta sequences from 190 million or so T cells. An early release that covered some 630 HLA-typed donors contained 300 to 350 gigabases of sequencing data and 80 million or so unique TCR sequences. The genetic ancestry cluster associated with self-reported Caucasian donors included roughly four fifths of the approximately 410 genotyped donors. The study aimed to test whether signatures of past pathogen exposure could be identified by cataloging public T cell receptors. The study profiled the T cell repertoires of approximately 700 subjects by immunosequencing and related them to cytomegalovirus serostatus. Along with the roughly 670-subject first cohort, a separate validation cohort of over 90 different subjects was used. To predict cytomegalovirus infection status, the study brought together high-throughput TCR immunosequencing, statistical association of individual TCRs with disease status, and machine learning. To study patterns of TCR occurrence, a later analysis re-analyzed previously published TCR beta repertoires from several hundred donors and added high-resolution HLA genotyping. In the later analysis, no new phenotypic data were used to find candidate immune exposures; instead, reliance was placed on TCR beta sequences and their occurrence across donors. An earlier analysis of 587 of the donors used high-throughput TCR beta sequencing to judge whether each TCR beta V gene segment behaved as functional or pseudogenic. Alongside the repertoire data, information on donor age, sex, ethnicity and CMV serostatus was compiled. In a later genetic analysis, genome-wide SNP genotypes for about 55% of the roughly 700 donors were used, and that subset was treated as a discovery cohort. Every discovery cohort repertoire had been produced on one sequencing platform. Both class I and class II loci were covered by HLA typing, at four-digit resolution. Typing coverage differed by locus: A, B, C, DRB1 and DQB1 were typed in about 629-630 donors, DQA1 in 522, DPA1 in around 580, and DPB1 in around 490. A handful of DR-DQ haplotypes were handled as single units for association and clustering because linkage in the cohort was strong. On average, around 230,000 unique TCR beta nucleotide sequences were sequenced per donor among a few hundred genotyped donors of the cohort, with about 19% of those sequences being non-productive.

In total, 630 or so healthy bone marrow donors made up the cohort. All cohort members were sampled while nominally healthy, although unrecorded immune exposures were likely present. The donor tested CMV seropositive and was one of the 289 seropositive cohort members. A peripheral blood sample was collected from each donor, and TCR beta sequencing was performed on peripheral blood mononuclear cells. Genomic DNA extraction from the blood cell samples was performed with the Qiagen DNeasy Blood Extraction Kit. Broader findings and caveats from the paper: Roughly uniform sequencing depth across donors was assumed in presence/absence analyses, although this assumption may not hold. According to the authors, the approach could potentially be generalized to other disease states and immunological phenotypes. In this cohort, only TCR beta chains were sequenced, and detectable features were limited by the absence of alpha or paired-chain data. A further reported finding was that TCR beta sequences accurately predicted the HLA-A and HLA-B alleles for most subjects in the first cohort. Specific HLA alleles were associated with 15,000 to 20,000 TCR beta sequences at a false discovery rate of 0.05 in a later analysis. Because some donors lacked HLA typing at each locus, the association tests relied only on the typed subset. Correlated functional status among segregating V segments might reflect linkage disequilibrium, but an unknown experimental factor could not be ruled out. In a later analysis, most CMV-associated TCR beta chains were found to appear HLA-restricted, with HLA associations seemingly driven largely by CMV exposure. Approximately 18 rarely observed V segments, including chromosome 9 orphons, were excluded from the earlier analysis of several hundred of the donors because counts were too low. Because the 87-base-pair reads could not distinguish some IMGT-functional V segments, including TRBV6-2 and TRBV6-3, those segments were excluded. In an earlier analysis of around 600 of the donors, most TCR beta V segments appeared in productive rearrangements about 90% or about 30% of the time, broadly matching IMGT annotations. According to a later analysis, parvovirus B19, influenza, CMV and Epstein-Barr virus appeared linked to several top co-occurrence clusters. Cytomegalovirus status was reported to be diagnosed by the classifier with high specificity and sensitivity in both the original and validation cohorts. CMV serostatus was the only immune exposure information available for the cohort. Compared with equally common non-associated chains, HLA-associated TCR beta chains in a later analysis were more clonally expanded and had lower generation probabilities. While some public TCRs were present in many individuals, most TCR sequences turned up only very rarely across donors. In vitro tests confirmed that a few of the cytomegalovirus-associated TCR beta chains recognize cytomegalovirus antigens. In a later analysis, TCR association rates were found to vary across HLA loci, with the most associated TCRs seen for DRB1 alleles and the fewest for HLA-C alleles. A cluster of highly shared sequence variants was judged likely to represent a technical artifact of the sequencing pipeline. A later genetic analysis reported fewer N-insertions in productive TCRs among donors in an Asian-associated ancestry cluster than the roughly 640-donor mean. Assigning TCR associations to individual alleles was difficult when HLA alleles, especially DR and DQ, strongly co-occurred. V-gene and J-gene trimming of TCR beta chains was associated with a missense DCLRE1C variant in a later genetic analysis, and the association was replicated in an independent cohort. In the study, roughly 160 TCR beta chains were listed as associated with cytomegalovirus.

The trim is 2 bases for V and 4 bases for J, with a gap of 17 bases between the germline ends. The CDR3 spans 16 residues, from the cysteine through the phenylalanine. The entry retains the CDR3 DNA only, 48 bases that are in frame from base 1. In the germline V gene, CDR1 corresponds to LGHNA and CDR2 to YSLEER. Library construction relied on the immunoSEQ multiplex PCR assay. The multiplex PCR relied on a mix of 60 forward primers for TCR Vbeta segments and 13 reverse primers for TCR Jbeta segments. The CDR3 region of rearranged TCR beta genes was amplified from genomic DNA by a multiplex PCR assay. The amplified TCR beta libraries were sequenced on the Illumina HiSeq System as 87-base-pair reads. Processing in the source paper ran as follows. In a later analysis, tens of millions of unique TCR beta chains were counted across the roughly 670 repertoires, and some 10 million of these chains were shared by at least two donors. Raw reads were error-corrected and collapsed into unique sequences with a nearest-neighbor algorithm that merged closely related sequences to remove PCR and sequencing errors. V, D and J gene segments were assigned by aligning CDR3 sequences to IMGT reference sequences. For a sequence to be retained, a match of at least six nucleotides was required to both a V gene segment and a J gene segment. Rearrangements were called productive when the CDR3 lacked stop codons and stayed in frame with V and J; all others were non-productive. Following IMGT convention, CDR3 was defined as the stretch from the second conserved V-encoded cysteine to the conserved J-encoded phenylalanine. In an earlier analysis of approximately 590 of the donors, sequences lacking an unambiguous match to a single V gene segment were excluded. An earlier analysis of a few hundred of the donors called V segments functional above 56.7% productive rearrangements and segregating when the between-donor standard deviation exceeded 5%. A statistical classification framework was built to diagnose cytomegalovirus status from the catalog of TCR beta chain sequences. In a later analysis, V and J genes were assigned by comparing TCR nucleotide sequences against IMGT/GENE-DB human TR gene sequences. The TCRdist pipeline was used in a later analysis to assign CDR3 sequences and most-parsimonious VDJ recombination scenarios. In a later analysis, every TCR beta chain was defined by the combination of its CDR3 amino acid sequence and its V-gene family, and reads without a unique V-gene family were dropped. A later analysis removed 550 to 650 highly shared, low-generation-probability nucleotide sequences to deal with suspected cross-contamination and a sequencing artifact. For each public chain, a later analysis derived a clonal expansion index from normalized ranks of inferred template counts within each repertoire. In a later analysis, generation probabilities were computed using a VDJ recombination model fitted to out-of-frame rearrangements, and the results were checked against IGoR. Hypergeometric tests were used in a later analysis to score TCR-TCR, TCR-HLA and TCR-CMV co-occurrence, with a repertoire-size bias correction applied to the TCR pairs. A later analysis estimated false discovery rates by permuting HLA or CMV assignments 20 times. In a later analysis, co-occurring TCRs were grouped using DBSCAN, and TCRdist sequence similarity was added for clustering within HLA-allele-positive subsets. Repertoires with fewer than 30,000 or more than 120,000 public chains were left out of co-occurrence clustering, as were five repertoires with anomalous nucleotide sharing. In TCRdb, the immuneACCESS table is reduced to in-frame sequences with V and J assigned. These tables do not hold every clone; where another copy was compared, an unresolved V gene accounts for under half, and the others remain unexplained. D and trimming were read from the DNA, whereas the V and J calls and clone size are those reported in that table. Counted in this sample were about 95,000 clones; 81% of them appeared once. Roughly 4% of the sample belongs to the ten largest clones.

In its sample, this clone was seen a few times. Its antigen remains unidentified. No much larger clonotype is one base removed from it; base qualities were not supplied. Source material: PBMCs. The sequence was obtained from a woman in her 70s in good health and CMV-seropositive. The rearrangement combines TRBV4-3 with TRBJ1-2; there is no confident call for the D gene. The bases read TGCGCCAGCAGCCAATCGGCTCGGGGAGGCGCCTATGGCTACACCTTC. It codes for CASSQSARGGAYGYTF.